The entry that follows covers one T cell receptor (beta chain) sequence. Its antigen is still unknown. The sample belongs to a study of Tregs in tolerant kidney transplant recipients. Study results and caveats: The most relevant donor-specific Treg TCRbeta repertoire apparently came from expansion with activated donor B cells.

Libraries were prepared by immunoSEQ multiplex PCR; TCRdb keeps only in-frame clonotypes and omits some of them. This sample has roughly 69,000 clones; around 90% occur once, and the top ten carry about 0.36%. The length of the CDR3 is 17 residues. V lost 4 bases to trimming and J lost 3 bases; unmatched junction nucleotides: 4. The germline CDR1 and CDR2 sequences are LGHNA and YNFKEQ. The clonotype originates from a human donor who received a combined kidney and bone marrow transplant. V is TRBV4-2 and J is TRBJ2-1; 15 bases map to TRBD2. The material sequenced was CD4+ T cells from blood, taken before the transplant. The chain's CDR3 is CASSPGLAGGHYNEQFF. In DNA form, the CDR3 reads TGTGCCAGCAGCCCGGGACTAGCGGGAGGACACTACAATGAGCAGTTCTTC.